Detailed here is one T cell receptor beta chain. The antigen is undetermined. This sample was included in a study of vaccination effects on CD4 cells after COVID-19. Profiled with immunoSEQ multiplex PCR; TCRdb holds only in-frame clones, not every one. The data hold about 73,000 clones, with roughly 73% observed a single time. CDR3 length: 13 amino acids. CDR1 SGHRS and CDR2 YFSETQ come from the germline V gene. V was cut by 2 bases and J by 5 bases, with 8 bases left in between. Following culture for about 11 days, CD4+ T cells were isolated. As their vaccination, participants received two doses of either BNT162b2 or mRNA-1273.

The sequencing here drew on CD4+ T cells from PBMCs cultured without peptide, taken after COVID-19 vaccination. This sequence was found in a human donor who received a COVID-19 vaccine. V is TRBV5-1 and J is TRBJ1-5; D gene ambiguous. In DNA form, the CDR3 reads TGCGCCAGCAGCTTTGACCGGGATCAGCCCCAGCATTTT. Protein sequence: CASSFDRDQPQHF.